This T cell receptor (beta chain) came from a study of identical twins (dated by TCRdb to 2015 to 2016). Some background on the complete study: To test whether fetal clonotypes persist, the study used deep sequencing on TCR alpha and beta repertoires from monozygotic twins, unrelated adults of various ages, and cord blood. To rule out contamination, the twin experiments were replicated at different times with different library preparation protocols. Overall study results and their limits: Conclusions relied on cross-sectional statistical analysis, since the same donors could not be followed over many years. Fewer insertions were carried by abundant cord blood beta clonotypes; a weaker similar trend was observed in young adult naive repertoires, while no such trend was observed in memory repertoires. Compared with coincidental sharing between unrelated individuals, out-of-frame TCR alpha sequences shared between twins showed an excess of sequences with low generation probability. Invariant T cells such as MAIT and iNKT could partly confound zero-insertion analyses, although diverse VJ usage argued against such confounding for most clonotypes. In monozygotic twins, recombination models systematically underestimated out-of-frame TCR alpha sharing, but the models matched the sharing seen between unrelated individuals. A weaker excess of twin sharing was found in beta out-of-frame sequences because the signal-to-noise ratio was lowered by fewer shared sequences.

All donors were healthy Caucasians. The twin cohort comprised three pairs of female monozygotic twins, all aged about 18 to 30 years. RNA for TCR libraries was isolated from peripheral blood mononuclear cells. Worth noting for this clonotype: The antigen it binds to is not known. The record has no base qualities; no much larger clone is one base away.

Library preparation employed 5' RACE. TCRdb shows the sequencer as Illumina HiSeq 2000. Template switching introduced a universal primer binding site; the final cDNA contained a unique molecular identifier, enabling accurate counting of TCR cDNA molecules. First-strand cDNA for TCR alpha and beta chains was synthesized from specific primers in the conserved constant-segment region. Each cDNA library was double barcoded, with a SMART-Mk sample barcode plus Illumina barcodes, to control for contamination. Two successive PCR steps introduced TruSeq adapter sequences along with Illumina sample barcodes. TCR alpha and beta cDNA libraries were sequenced on the Illumina HiSeq platform with custom primers. The authors' analysis ran thus. MiGEC was used to process raw reads and extract unique molecular identifiers, and MiXCR was used to find CDR3 positions. For each individual, recombination models were inferred using an EM algorithm with the repgenHMM and IGoR tools. The analysis of shared clonotypes was done with the tcR package in R, with sharing normalized by the product of cloneset sizes. To study raw recombination without the effects of thymic and clonal selection, out-of-frame nonproductive sequences were analyzed. The public reads were quality trimmed at Q25 with fastp and then assembled into clones with MiXCR by TCRdb, keeping productive beta chains. Entries that share a CDR3 protein sequence are merged under the most common genes and DNA. TCRdb, rather than the study authors, made the V and J calls. Present in this sample are roughly 770,000 distinct CDR3 sequences, roughly 18% of which were seen just once. The ten biggest clones cover about an eighth of the sample.

Counted from cysteine to phenylalanine, this CDR3 has 14 amino acids. Of all the DNA, just the CDR3 is kept, 42 bases in frame from base 1. Relative to germline, V is 7 bases shorter and J is 6 bases shorter, with 15 bases between their ends. The same data also contributed to another study, on T cells expressing NK-cell markers. Looking at the second paper: In sorted CD3+CD56+NKG2C+, CD3+CD56+NKG2C- and CD3+CD56-NKG2C+ T-cell subsets from about eight donors, TCR beta-chain repertoires were profiled. Seven of the eight sequenced donors were HCMV-seropositive and one was HCMV-seronegative. To restrict sorting to alphabetaTCR-expressing T cells, an anti-gammadeltaTCR antibody was added in several experiments. In six donors, the dominant CD3+CD56+NKG2C+ clonotypes were among the top 10 CD8+ clonotypes and accounted for roughly 1.0-7.0% of CD8+ T cells. Those dominant clonotypes were again the most abundant among CD3+CD56-NKG2C+ cells in a handful of donors, at roughly 28.3-60.1%. It remained unclear whether the expanded NKG2C-expressing T cell clones were specific for HCMV antigens. The study sequenced eight donors, all healthy volunteers chosen at random: three men and five women. A commercial ELISA kit detecting HCMV-specific IgG in serum was used to determine HCMV serostatus. For a handful of donors, unsorted PBMC were also used to sequence bulk peripheral blood T-cell repertoires. MIGEC handled demultiplexing of the reads and grouping by UMI, while MiTCR was used to assemble and quantify clonotypes. To exclude erroneous sequences, only TCR cDNA sequences supported by at least two reads were retained. Downstream repertoire analysis used the tcR package, and clonotypes were matched across fractions by CDR3 nucleotide sequence plus V segment. Antigen specificity was annotated against VDJdb with VDJmatch, allowing one amino acid substitution in CDR3.

This chain is built from TRBV12-3 or TRBV12-4 and TRBJ2-2, with the D gene too uncertain to name. Sequencing was done on a sample of PBMCs. This sequence originates from a woman aged 18-35 years in good health. The bases read TGTGCCAGCACCCGATCCCATCCGGCCGGGGAGCTGTTTTTT. The encoded protein is CASTRSHPAGELFF.